This entry describes one T cell receptor beta chain. The antigen is not known. Sequenced by immunoSEQ multiplex PCR; TCRdb stores in-frame clones only, minus some. The sample includes more than 150,000 clones, approximately 90% of them seen just once. The data originate from a study of Ad26.COV2.S vaccination and SARS-CoV-2 variants. General study points: There was reportedly substantial breadth in spike-specific CD8+ and CD4+ T cell responses after vaccination. Vaccinated and placebo-treated recipients had similar non-spike TCR breadth. Analytic work on TCR breadth and depth might have understated the full extent of total T cell responses. Vaccinated individuals (as opposed to placebo recipients) had higher spike-specific TCR breadth.

Germline CDR1 SEHNR, CDR2 FQNEAQ (reference sequence). This CDR3 spans 15 amino acids. V lost 6 bases to trimming and J lost 4 bases, with 16 bases between them. The V and J genes are TRBV7-9 and TRBJ1-3, with D maybe TRBD1 (5 bases). The source was peripheral blood, collected after recovery from COVID-19. The sequence was obtained from a human donor who had recovered from COVID-19. The CDR3 nucleotides read TGTGCCAGCAGGTTGGGGACGGAGCCGGGAAACACCATATATTTT. Amino acid sequence: CASRLGTEPGNTIYF. Full variable domain (rest looked up from reference TRBV7-9 and TRBJ1-3): DTGVSQNPRHKITKRGQNVTFRCDPISEHNRLYWYRQTLGQGPEFLTYFQNEAQLEKSRLLSDRFSAERPKGSFSTLEIQRTEQGDSAMYLCASRLGTEPGNTIYFGEGSWLTVV.